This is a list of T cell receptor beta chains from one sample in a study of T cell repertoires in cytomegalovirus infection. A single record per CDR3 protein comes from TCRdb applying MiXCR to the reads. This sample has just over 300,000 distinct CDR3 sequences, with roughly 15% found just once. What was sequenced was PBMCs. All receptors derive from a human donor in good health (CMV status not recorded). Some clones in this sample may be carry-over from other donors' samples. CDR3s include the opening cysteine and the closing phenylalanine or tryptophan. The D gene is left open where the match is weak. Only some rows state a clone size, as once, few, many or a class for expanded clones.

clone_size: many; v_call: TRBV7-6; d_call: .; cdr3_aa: CASSLGTVKTDTQYF
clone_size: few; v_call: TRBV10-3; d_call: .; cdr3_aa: CAISVDSQPQHF
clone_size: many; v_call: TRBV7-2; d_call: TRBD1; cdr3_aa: CASSLSPGTGNEKLFF
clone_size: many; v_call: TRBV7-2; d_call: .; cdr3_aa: CASSEQEGSPLHF
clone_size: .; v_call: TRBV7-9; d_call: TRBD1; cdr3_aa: CASSSRDRVSNEQFF
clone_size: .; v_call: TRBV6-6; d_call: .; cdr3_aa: CASSYYVSTDTQYF
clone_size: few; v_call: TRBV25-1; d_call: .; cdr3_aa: CASSEIRDNTEAFF
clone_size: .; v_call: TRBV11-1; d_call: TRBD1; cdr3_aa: CASSLARDRDEQYF
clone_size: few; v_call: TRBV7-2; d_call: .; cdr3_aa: CASSFGGDNWNGYTF
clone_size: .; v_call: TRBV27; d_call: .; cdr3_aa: CASSVFSNQPQHF
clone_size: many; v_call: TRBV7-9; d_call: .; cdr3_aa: CASSPVYEQYF
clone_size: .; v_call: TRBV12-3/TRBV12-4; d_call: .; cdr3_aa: CASSPNAGAPGKLFF
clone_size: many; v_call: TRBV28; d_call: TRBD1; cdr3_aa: CASSSPTTGNQPQHF
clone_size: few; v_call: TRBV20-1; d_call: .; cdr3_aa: CSAVVLGFQETQYF
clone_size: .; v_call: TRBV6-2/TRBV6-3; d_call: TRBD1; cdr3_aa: CASNLRTGVMDTQYF
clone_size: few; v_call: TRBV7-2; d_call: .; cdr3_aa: CASRQTDTQYF
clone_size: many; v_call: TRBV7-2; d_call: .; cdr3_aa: CASFGGAYEQYF
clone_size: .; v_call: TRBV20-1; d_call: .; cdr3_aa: CSARDRDSPYNSPLHF
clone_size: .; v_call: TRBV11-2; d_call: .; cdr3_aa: CASSPSVQAVAYEQYF
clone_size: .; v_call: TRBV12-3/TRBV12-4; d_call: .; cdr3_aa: CASSASPTYEQYF
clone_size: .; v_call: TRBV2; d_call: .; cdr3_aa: CASSVVPGHTEAFF
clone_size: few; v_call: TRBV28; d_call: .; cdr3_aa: CASTLGVNGATYAYEQYF
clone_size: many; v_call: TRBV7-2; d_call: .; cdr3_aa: CASSLPSFEGRGNEQFF
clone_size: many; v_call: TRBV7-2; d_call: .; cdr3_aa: CASSPGSAGINEQFF
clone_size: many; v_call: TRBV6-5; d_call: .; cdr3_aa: CASSYSGRASTEAFF
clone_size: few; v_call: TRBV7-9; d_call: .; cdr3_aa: CASSLFEEFYGYTF
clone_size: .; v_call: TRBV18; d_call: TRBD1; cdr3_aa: CASSPQGARGIYEQYF
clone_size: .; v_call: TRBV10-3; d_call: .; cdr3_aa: CAISEDLAEYEKLFF
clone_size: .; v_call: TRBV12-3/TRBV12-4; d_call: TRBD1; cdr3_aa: CASRPRTGMDTEAFF
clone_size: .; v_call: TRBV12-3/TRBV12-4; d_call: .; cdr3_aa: CASSFVGLYGYTF
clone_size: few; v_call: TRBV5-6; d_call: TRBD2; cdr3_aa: CASSLRASGGSTDTQYF
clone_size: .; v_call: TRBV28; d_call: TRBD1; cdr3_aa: CASSFNPGQGDYGYTF
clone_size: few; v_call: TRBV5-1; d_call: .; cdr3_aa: CASSSYGGPGANVLTF
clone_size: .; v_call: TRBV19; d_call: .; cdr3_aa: CASDPGGNDRSQHF
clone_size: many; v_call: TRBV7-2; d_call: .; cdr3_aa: CASSLGSGELFF
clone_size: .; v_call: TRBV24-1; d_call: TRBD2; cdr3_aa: CATSDHRGGRNNEQFF
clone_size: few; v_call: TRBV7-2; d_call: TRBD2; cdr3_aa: CASSSFPASGGAINEQYF
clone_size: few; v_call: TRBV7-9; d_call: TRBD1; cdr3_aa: CASSARQGVTEAFF
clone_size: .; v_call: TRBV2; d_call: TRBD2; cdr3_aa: CASRPGLGADTQYF
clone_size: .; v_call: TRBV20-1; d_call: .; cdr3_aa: CSVGGQGLGQPQHF
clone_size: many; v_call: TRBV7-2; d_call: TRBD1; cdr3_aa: CASSPRTGGDEKLFF
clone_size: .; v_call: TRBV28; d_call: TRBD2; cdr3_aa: CASGGGVYEQYF
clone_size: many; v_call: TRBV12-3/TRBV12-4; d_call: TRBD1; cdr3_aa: CASSRTGPGDEQFF
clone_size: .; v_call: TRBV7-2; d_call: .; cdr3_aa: CASSLEHNEQFF
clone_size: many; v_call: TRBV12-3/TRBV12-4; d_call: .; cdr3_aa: CASRLGGTGANVLTF
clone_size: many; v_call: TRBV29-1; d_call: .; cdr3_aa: CSVRTDSNQPQHF
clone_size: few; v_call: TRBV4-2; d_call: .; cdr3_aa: CASSGGSDTEAFF
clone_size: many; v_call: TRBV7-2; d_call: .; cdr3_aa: CASSLAQGVETQYF
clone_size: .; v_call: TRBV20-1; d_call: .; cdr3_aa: CSASLQGEKLFF
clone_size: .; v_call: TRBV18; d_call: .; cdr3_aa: CASSPGLGSLSYEQYF
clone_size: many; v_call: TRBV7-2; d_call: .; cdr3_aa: CASSLHPNQPQHF
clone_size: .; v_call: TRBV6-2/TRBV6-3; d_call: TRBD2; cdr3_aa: CASSWSGASSYNEQFF
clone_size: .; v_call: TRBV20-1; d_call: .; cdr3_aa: CSASAAGQGNQPQHF
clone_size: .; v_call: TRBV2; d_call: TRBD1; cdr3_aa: CASRSGQGYEAFF
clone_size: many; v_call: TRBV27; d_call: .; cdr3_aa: CASSRMEPQRVSYEQYF